This T cell receptor (beta chain) is drawn from a study of blood T cell repertoires in acute mononucleosis (dated by TCRdb to the early 2020s). Background for the entire study: Convalescent samples, representing the memory response, were collected 5 to 8 months after the acute presentation. The mean blood EBV load was 3.8 log10 genome copies per million B cells in acute infection and over 2 at convalescence.

Sample time point, as interpreted from the label and publication: convalescence about 6 months (5-8 months) after acute presentation (visit 7). CD8 T cell responses to two immunodominant EBV epitopes, BRLF1 109 (YVL-BR) and BMLF1 280 (GLC-BM), were tracked in the study over primary infection. A positive serum heterophile antibody test together with EBV viral capsid antigen-specific IgM pointed to primary EBV infection. Magnetic positive selection (MACS) was first used to enrich total CD8 T cells from PBMCs. A FACSAria III was used to sort live CD3+ CD8+ tetramer+ cells to over 95% purity. Cells were sorted with a PE-conjugated tetramer loaded with the BRLF1 109-117 peptide. After tetramer sorting, TCR repertoires of EBV epitope-specific CD8 T cells were deep-sequenced directly ex vivo at acute infection and at convalescence. Donors were a few people aged about 18 to 29 with clinical acute infectious mononucleosis and laboratory evidence of primary EBV infection. Heparinized peripheral blood was drawn at clinical presentation with mononucleosis symptoms and was drawn again about 6 months later. PBMCs were isolated by Ficoll-Paque density gradient centrifugation.

The paper as a whole reports these results and caveats: In TCR repertoire selection for BRLF1 (YVL-BR), TCRalpha CDR3 motifs had a dominant role, while TCRbeta had a minimal role. Persistence into convalescence was observed for only roughly 8.3% of unique acute clonotypes, yet most of the response was made up by these persisting clonotypes, and the remaining acute clonotypes were seemingly replaced by new diverse de novo clonotypes. Only three donors were included in the cohort, so group averages were based on very few individuals. The low acute-to-convalescent clonotype overlap might be partly explained by sampling error, because only a fraction of each donor's blood was analyzed.

Via the germline V gene, CDR1 is SGHTA and CDR2 FQGNSA. V and J lose 3 bases and 4 bases, and a span of 10 bases separates them. There are 14 amino acids in the CDR3, from cysteine to phenylalanine inclusive. The sequence is cut down to CDR3 DNA, 42 bases in frame from base 1. This clone is described as large (0.1 to 1%). Within one base of it there is no much larger clone, and no base qualities were kept. For TCR profiling, total RNA from at least 8,000 sorted tetramer+ CD8 T cells was reverse transcribed into cDNA. CDR3 regions were PCR-amplified with primers annealing to V and J regions, and unique molecular identifiers were added to track templates. The immunoSEQ platform, including its sequencing and error-correction standards, was used to profile TCRalpha and TCRbeta chains. The paper's data handling went like this. Clonal copy numbers were corrected for sequencing and PCR errors, and CDR3s were defined according to IMGT conventions. Analysis was limited to productive rearrangements and used immunoSEQ Analyzer versions 2.0 and 3.0, and gene-pairing frequencies were further processed in Microsoft Excel. Circos plots were used to visualize V-J pairings, and MEME plus a custom motifSearch program were used to find CDR3 motifs. The OLGA algorithm was used to calculate the probability of generation of TCR sequences. Clonotypes seen at both visits were designated persistent, clonotypes seen only acutely were designated nonpersistent, and clonotypes seen only at convalescence were designated de novo. A public TCR was defined as an amino acid clonotype used by more than one donor. In TCRdb, the immuneACCESS table is reduced to in-frame sequences with V and J assigned. These tables do not hold every clone; where another copy was compared, an unresolved V gene accounts for under half, and the others remain unexplained. That table supplies the V and J calls and clone size; D and trimming were determined from the DNA. The sample records approximately 1,400 clones, 25% of which are singletons. The leading ten clones occupy about a third of the sample.

The sequencing used EBV YVL epitope tetramer+ CD8+ T cells sorted from PBMCs, collected during convalescence from infectious mononucleosis. The cell subset or site label, as the study defines it: CD8 T cells binding a tetramer with EBV BRLF1 109-117 peptide (YVL-BR). The V and J segments used are TRBV7-2 and TRBJ2-1; possibly the D gene is TRBD1, per 5 matching bases. The receptor was derived from a woman between 18 and 29 years old with infectious mononucleosis caused by EBV. The CDR3 region: CASSFDPGYNEQFF. The bases read TGTGCCAGCAGCTTCGACCCAGGGTACAATGAGCAGTTCTTC.